These T cell receptor beta chains were read from a single sample in a study of OX40 agonist ivuxolimab in advanced cancers. Assay used: immunoSEQ multiplex PCR; TCRdb lists only in-frame clones, some missing. This sample yields under 90,000 clones, of which 75% to 90% are seen a single time; 0.2% to 0.25% belongs to the top ten. This sample comprised CD4+ or CD8+ T cells sorted from blood, obtained in a trial of the OX40 agonist ivuxolimab. The receptors were sampled from an adult with an advanced solid tumor such as melanoma, head and neck, liver or kidney cancer. The CDR3 runs from the conserved cysteine through the conserved F or W. D genes are given only for firm matches. Rows give clone size only sometimes, using once, few, many, or a class for an expanded clone.

DNA	CDR3	D	size	V	J	length
TGTGCCAGCAGTTTATCCGCTAGCGGGGACGTCGAGCAGTACTTC	CASSLSASGDVEQYF	TRBD2	-	TRBV28	TRBJ2-7	15
TGTGCCAGCAGCTTAAGCCGGAACTATGGCTACACCTTC	CASSLSRNYGYTF	-	-	TRBV7-8	TRBJ1-2	13
TGTGCCAGCAGTGAGGCTGGGGATAGCAATCAGCCCCAGCATTTT	CASSEAGDSNQPQHF	-	-	TRBV6-4	TRBJ1-5	15
TGTGCCACCAGCAGAGATCGGGGATACGGCTACACCTTC	CATSRDRGYGYTF	-	-	TRBV15	TRBJ1-2	13
TGTGCCACCAGCAGAGATAGGGCCCGAAGGGTCGAGCAGTACTTC	CATSRDRARRVEQYF	-	-	TRBV15	TRBJ2-7	15
TGTGCCAGCAGCAAGACAGGGGAAGAGACCCAGTACTTC	CASSKTGEETQYF	TRBD1	-	TRBV7-3	TRBJ2-5	13
TGCGCCAGCAGCTTGGTGCTAGCGGGAGGGCCACTCAATGAGCAGTTCTTC	CASSLVLAGGPLNEQFF	TRBD2	once	TRBV5-1	TRBJ2-1	17
TGTGCCATCAGTGAAACTGACGGGGCCCAGTACTTC	CAISETDGAQYF	-	-	TRBV10-3	TRBJ2-5	12
TGTGCCAGCAGCCCGGGCACAGATACGCAGTATTTT	CASSPGTDTQYF	-	few	TRBV7-2	TRBJ2-3	12
TGCGCCAGCAGCCACCCAGGGAGGCAAGAGACCCAGTACTTC	CASSHPGRQETQYF	-	-	TRBV5-1	TRBJ2-5	14
TGTGCCAGCAGTTACTTCCGGGACAGAGCAAACTATGGCTACACCTTC	CASSYFRDRANYGYTF	TRBD1	-	TRBV6-5	TRBJ1-2	16
TGCAGTGCTAAGGGCTCGGAGGAGCAGTACTTC	CSAKGSEEQYF	-	-	TRBV20-1	TRBJ2-7	11
TGTGCCTGGAGTCTGGGACAGTTAAAGCCCCAGCATTTT	CAWSLGQLKPQHF	TRBD1	-	TRBV30	TRBJ1-5	13
TGTGCCAGCAGCTTGGGGGGGGCTAGCACAGATACGCAGTATTTT	CASSLGGASTDTQYF	-	-	TRBV5-4	TRBJ2-3	15
TGTGCCAGCAGCCCCCTTGCCGGGGACTCCTACAATGAGCAGTTCTTC	CASSPLAGDSYNEQFF	-	-	TRBV7-8	TRBJ2-1	16
TGTGCCAGCAGCTTGTGGGGCAACCAAGAGACCCAGTACTTC	CASSLWGNQETQYF	-	-	TRBV7-8	TRBJ2-5	14
TGTGCCAGCAGTTACCTCGGGGTGGGGGAAGGTTCACCCCTCCACTTT	CASSYLGVGEGSPLHF	-	-	TRBV6-5	TRBJ1-6	16
TGTGCCAGCAGAACAGTTCTCTCCTACAATGAGCAGTTCTTC	CASRTVLSYNEQFF	-	-	TRBV28	TRBJ2-1	14
TGTGCCATCAGTCCAGGGACACATCAGCCCCAGCATTTT	CAISPGTHQPQHF	-	-	TRBV10-3	TRBJ1-5	13
TGTGCCAGCAGCTTAGGACATCTCAAGGCCCAGTACTTC	CASSLGHLKAQYF	-	-	TRBV7-6	TRBJ2-5	13
TGTGCCAGCAGCTTAAACGGGGGCGACAATGAGCAGTTCTTC	CASSLNGGDNEQFF	-	-	TRBV7-3	TRBJ2-1	14
TGTGCCAGCAGCCAAGACTTCACAGCACCCAATCAGCCCCAGCATTTT	CASSQDFTAPNQPQHF	-	few	TRBV4-2	TRBJ1-5	16
TGTGCCAGCAGCCCTACGGGGTGGACCCAGTACTTC	CASSPTGWTQYF	-	few	TRBV7-9	TRBJ2-5	12
TGTGCCAGCAGCACGAGACAGGGATTAGGCTACACCTTC	CASSTRQGLGYTF	TRBD1	-	TRBV7-2	TRBJ1-2	13
TGTGCCACCAGCAGAGCGGGCACCATCTATGGCTACACCTTC	CATSRAGTIYGYTF	-	-	TRBV15	TRBJ1-2	14
TGCAGCGTTGCTCACAGGCTAGCCAAAAACATTCAGTACTTC	CSVAHRLAKNIQYF	-	-	TRBV29-1	TRBJ2-4	14
TGTGCCACCAGCGGTAGGACAGTGAACACTGAAGCTTTCTTT	CATSGRTVNTEAFF	-	-	TRBV15	TRBJ1-1	14
TGCGCCAGCAGCTTGGAAGGGCCCAATCAGCCCCAGCATTTT	CASSLEGPNQPQHF	-	-	TRBV5-1	TRBJ1-5	14
TGTGCCAGCACTGTTATCAATGAGCAGTTCTTC	CASTVINEQFF	-	few	TRBV2	TRBJ2-1	11
TGTGCCAGTAGCCGGGACAGGGTAGTCGAAGAGACCCAGTACTTC	CASSRDRVVEETQYF	TRBD1	-	TRBV19	TRBJ2-5	15
TGTGCCAGCAGCTTAAAGTCGGCGGTGGAAAAACTGTTTTTT	CASSLKSAVEKLFF	-	-	TRBV7-9	TRBJ1-4	14
TGTGCCAGCAGCTCTTCGAGGAACGGTGAAGCTTTCTTT	CASSSSRNGEAFF	-	-	TRBV7-9	TRBJ1-1	13
TGTGCCATCAGTGAGTCGGACAAACGGGAGACCCAGTACTTC	CAISESDKRETQYF	-	-	TRBV10-3	TRBJ2-5	14
TGTGCCAGCAGCGCCTCTAGCGGGAGGGGATACAATGAGCAGTTCTTC	CASSASSGRGYNEQFF	TRBD2	-	TRBV7-2	TRBJ2-1	16
TGTGCCAGCAGCTTAGATCTTTTGGGGGCCGAGACCCAGTACTTC	CASSLDLLGAETQYF	-	-	TRBV7-9	TRBJ2-5	15
TGCAGCGTTGAGACTAGCGGGGGGAAAGGGGAGCTGTTTTTT	CSVETSGGKGELFF	TRBD2	-	TRBV29-1	TRBJ2-2	14
TGTGCCAGCAGCCCCGGGACTAGCGCAGATACGCAGTATTTT	CASSPGTSADTQYF	TRBD2	-	TRBV7-3	TRBJ2-3	14
TGTGCCAGCAGCTCCCACAGGGAAGAGACCCAGTACTTC	CASSSHREETQYF	-	-	TRBV7-2	TRBJ2-5	13
TGCGCCAGCAGTCAACCCGGGACAGCAAACTCCTACGAGCAGTACTTC	CASSQPGTANSYEQYF	TRBD1	-	TRBV23-1	TRBJ2-7	16
TGTGCTAGTGGTTCAGGACAGGTTCAAGAGACCCAGTACTTC	CASGSGQVQETQYF	TRBD1	-	TRBV12-5	TRBJ2-5	14
TGTGCCAGCAGCTCCCGGGTCTTCTCTGGAAACACCATATATTTT	CASSSRVFSGNTIYF	-	-	TRBV9	TRBJ1-3	15
TGTGCCAGCAGCTTCAACCCGCGGACAGGGGGGACTGAAGCTTTCTTT	CASSFNPRTGGTEAFF	TRBD1	-	TRBV7-9	TRBJ1-1	16
TGTGCCAGCACCTCCGCTCAGGGTTCCACTGAAGCTTTCTTT	CASTSAQGSTEAFF	-	-	TRBV6-6	TRBJ1-1	14